This T cell receptor (beta chain) derives from a study of cytomegalovirus exposure and HLA in healthy donors. The approximately 120-subject validation cohort, separate from the roughly 670-subject first cohort, included the donors. The study, taken as a whole, reports: In vitro testing confirmed a few CMV-associated chains as specific for CMV antigens. Using the classifier, cytomegalovirus status was reportedly diagnosed with high specificity and sensitivity. Most observed TCR sequences were rare, whereas some public TCRs were detected in many donors.

Turning to this clone: Its cognate antigen is unknown.

The CDR3 consists of 14 residues. V lost 2 bases to trimming and J lost 8 bases; unmatched junction nucleotides: 7. Per germline, CDR1 MNHNS and CDR2 SASEGT. Profiled with immunoSEQ multiplex PCR; TCRdb holds only in-frame clones, not every one. The sample contains over 75,000 clones, approximately 90% of which appear only once. V usage is TRBV6-1 and J usage is TRBJ2-3, with TRBD2 matching 7 bases. The receptor's source is a man aged 25-45 years in good health and CMV-seronegative. The source material was PBMCs. This chain's CDR3 is CASSETGRPGTQYF. DNA for the CDR3: TGTGCCAGCAGTGAAACCGGGAGGCCGGGTACGCAGTATTTT.